A selection of T cell receptor beta chains follows, all from one sample in a study of human T cells and chemical hapten exposure. TCRdb reanalysed the RACE reads using MiXCR and keeps one entry per CDR3 protein. The sample records about 350,000 distinct CDR3 sequences, 5.5% being singletons. The sample here was whole blood, taken in connection with sensitization to the hapten diphenylcyclopropenone (DPC). Source of these receptors: a woman aged 18 to 35 with alopecia areata. Some clones in this sample may be carry-over from other donors' samples. Both conserved end residues are part of each CDR3. D genes are given only for firm matches. Clone size is shown for a subset of rows, as once, few, many or a class of expanded clone.

CDR3nt,CDR3aa,len,d_gene,abundance,j_gene,v_gene
TGTGCCAGCAGTTTGGGACACCGAGCTTTCTTT,CASSLGHRAFF,11,.,.,TRBJ1-1,TRBV6-2/TRBV6-3
TGTGCCAGCAGCCCGGGACAGGGGGCGAGATCGGGGAACACTGAAGCTTTCTTT,CASSPGQGARSGNTEAFF,18,TRBD1,few,TRBJ1-1,TRBV7-8
TGCGCCAGCAGCTTGGCCAATGGCGGGGGGTTAGAGACCCAGTACTTC,CASSLANGGGLETQYF,16,TRBD2,many,TRBJ2-5,TRBV5-1
TGTGCCATCAGTGAGTCGGCTAGCGGGATCCCAGATACGCAGTATTTT,CAISESASGIPDTQYF,16,TRBD2,many,TRBJ2-3,TRBV10-3
TGTGCCAGTAGTCAAATGGGACTAGCGGGGGGTGAGTCCTACAATGAGCAGTTCTTC,CASSQMGLAGGESYNEQFF,19,TRBD2,few,TRBJ2-1,TRBV19
TGCGCCAGCAGCTTTGTCTCGGGAAACACCATATATTTT,CASSFVSGNTIYF,13,.,many,TRBJ1-3,TRBV4-3
TGTGCCAGCAGGGTAAATCAGGGAGACTATGGCTACACCTTC,CASRVNQGDYGYTF,14,.,few,TRBJ1-2,TRBV2
TGTGCCAGCAGCTTAGGGGCGGGCCCCGAAGAGACCCAGTACTTC,CASSLGAGPEETQYF,15,.,.,TRBJ2-5,TRBV7-3
TGCAGTTCCTTTAGAGCGTCCTCGATCAATCAGCCCCAGCATTTT,CSSFRASSINQPQHF,15,.,many,TRBJ1-5,TRBV20-1
TGTGCCAGCAGCCTGGATCCCCTAGAGGACTACAATGAGCAGTTCTTC,CASSLDPLEDYNEQFF,16,.,.,TRBJ2-1,TRBV28
TGTGCCAGCAGTTTACGAAGGGAAGCCCACGTCTATGGCTACACCTTC,CASSLRREAHVYGYTF,16,.,.,TRBJ1-2,TRBV12-3/TRBV12-4
TGTGCCAGCAGTTACGCCCTGAACAGGGGCTACTATGGCTACACCTTC,CASSYALNRGYYGYTF,16,TRBD1,.,TRBJ1-2,TRBV6-5
TGTGCCAGCAGCGAACAACTAGCTACAGATACGCAGTATTTT,CASSEQLATDTQYF,14,.,.,TRBJ2-3,TRBV9
TGTGCCAGCAGCCCACGTATAGGTCTGACCTACTCTGGGGCCAACGTCCTGACTTTC,CASSPRIGLTYSGANVLTF,19,.,few,TRBJ2-6,TRBV7-2
TGTGCCACCAGTGTAGGCAATGAGCAGTTCTTC,CATSVGNEQFF,11,.,many,TRBJ2-1,TRBV24-1
TGTGCCAGCAGGAACCCGGGGGGCGCAGATACGCAGTATTTT,CASRNPGGADTQYF,14,.,few,TRBJ2-3,TRBV7-2
TGTGCCAGCAATCTCCGCCAGCCACCTTTCTATGGCTACACCTTC,CASNLRQPPFYGYTF,15,.,.,TRBJ1-2,TRBV13
TGTGCCAGCAGCTTCAACAGTAAGCAAGAGACCCAGTACTTC,CASSFNSKQETQYF,14,.,few,TRBJ2-5,TRBV11-2
TGCAGTGCTAGGTCTAGCGGAACCTACGAGCAGTACTTC,CSARSSGTYEQYF,13,TRBD2,few,TRBJ2-7,TRBV20-1
TGTGCCAGCACCAAGATACAGTCCGCTAACACTGAAGCTTTCTTT,CASTKIQSANTEAFF,15,.,.,TRBJ1-1,TRBV12-3/TRBV12-4
TGCAGTGCTAGAGACCATGAAGGGGGGCCTAGCTCCTATAATTCACCCCTCCACTTT,CSARDHEGGPSSYNSPLHF,19,.,.,TRBJ1-6,TRBV20-1
TGTGCCAGCAGCCAAGATAGCTCCTATAATTCACCCCTCCACTTT,CASSQDSSYNSPLHF,15,.,many,TRBJ1-6,TRBV3-1
TGTGCCAGCTCCCCATCGGGACCACCAGCGGATACGCAGTATTTT,CASSPSGPPADTQYF,15,.,.,TRBJ2-3,TRBV18
TGTGCCAGCAGCTTAGATGACTACTCTGGAAACACCATATATTTT,CASSLDDYSGNTIYF,15,.,many,TRBJ1-3,TRBV7-2
TGCAGTGCTGGCGCCTTAGGACGGGGGGGCCAGCCCCAGCATTTT,CSAGALGRGGQPQHF,15,.,.,TRBJ1-5,TRBV20-1
TGCAGTGCTAGACAGGGGTCCGGGGAGCTGTTTTTT,CSARQGSGELFF,12,.,many,TRBJ2-2,TRBV20-1
TGTGCCACCTCCACGGTAGGAGACAATCAGCCCCAGCATTTT,CATSTVGDNQPQHF,14,.,many,TRBJ1-5,TRBV6-1
TGTGCCAGCAGTGTATTCGGGTCTGAAGCTTTCTTT,CASSVFGSEAFF,12,.,few,TRBJ1-1,TRBV2
TGTGCCACCGGCGATACGCAGTATTTT,CATGDTQYF,9,.,few,TRBJ2-3,TRBV28
TGTGCCAGCTCACCAATGAGGAATTCACCCCTCCACTTT,CASSPMRNSPLHF,13,.,.,TRBJ1-6,TRBV18
TGTGCCAGCAGGGGGGACGGCACCTACGAGCAGTACTTC,CASRGDGTYEQYF,13,.,many,TRBJ2-7,TRBV6-5